The clone carrying this TCR beta chain was seen ten or more times. This specimen comes from a study of identical twins. A single record per CDR3 protein comes from TCRdb applying MiXCR to the 5' RACE reads. Of roughly 220,000 distinct CDR3 sequences in the sample, 6.5% are singletons; the top ten hold roughly 15%. The CDR3 sequence is 14 residues long. Per the germline V gene, CDR1 is SGHTA and CDR2 is FQGNSA. The V and J ends lost 3 bases and 2 bases respectively, with 9 bases between them. These same records also appear under a second study, on T cells expressing NK-cell markers.

Material for sequencing was CD8+ T cells sorted from blood. The TCR was taken from a woman younger than 35 in good health. The V call is TRBV7-2, the J call TRBJ2-3; possibly TRBD1 for D (5 bases). CDR3 sequence: CASSLGQNTDTQYF. DNA for the CDR3: TGTGCCAGCAGCTTGGGGCAAAACACAGATACGCAGTATTTT.